The 20 T cell receptor beta chains listed next were all sequenced from one sample in a study of monozygotic twins with inflammatory bowel disease. TCRdb reworked the 5' RACE reads into one entry per CDR3 protein, no DNA. Its table records more than 110,000 distinct CDR3 sequences. Sequences were obtained from blood. The receptors shown here come from a human donor with ulcerative colitis or Crohn's disease, or a healthy co-twin of an affected twin (not recorded which).

V and J are TRBV10-3 and TRBJ1-3. The CDR3 sequence is 13 residues long. The germline V gene has CDR1 ENHRY and CDR2 SYGVKD. CDR3 sequence reads: CAISEGRGNTIYF.

The V gene is TRBV20-1, the J gene TRBJ1-1. This CDR3 is built from 16 residues. Germline CDR1 DFQATT, CDR2 SNEGSKA (reference sequence). This CDR3 reads CSARRGERGVGTEAFF.

The chain combines TRBV7-9 with TRBJ1-1; TCRdb proposes TRBD1, but this gene call is untestable without DNA. The CDR3 totals 14 residues. Looked up from germline, CDR1 is SEHNR and CDR2 is FQNEAQ (reference sequence). The CDR3 here is CASSLDRMNTEAFF.

This chain links TRBV4-1 with TRBJ2-7; TCRdb's D call, TRBD2, is unchecked because there is no DNA. Germline values: CDR1 MGHRA, CDR2 YSYEKL. The CDR3 runs 16 residues. CDR3 sequence: CASSQMARDLSYEQYF.

The genes are TRBV29-1 and TRBJ1-5; absent DNA, TCRdb's TRBD1 call cannot be checked. CDR3 length equals 13 residues. CDR1 SQVTM and CDR2 ANQGSEA come from the germline V gene. The chain's CDR3 is CSAADSSNQPQHF. The full variable domain, rest sourced from reference TRBV29-1 and TRBJ1-5, is SAVISQKPSRDICQRGTSLTIQCQVDSQVTMMFWYRQQPGQSLTLIATANQGSEATYESGFVIDKFPISRPNLTFSTLTVSNMSPEDSSIYLCSAADSSNQPQHFGDGTRLSIL.

The CDR3 reads CASSGGSREPQHF. The chain combines TRBV9 with TRBJ1-5; TCRdb returns TRBD1, unconfirmable since there is no DNA. The CDR3 runs to 13 residues. Germline CDR1 and CDR2: SGDLS and YYNGEE.

The chain employs TRBV6-5 and TRBJ2-5; the D call from TCRdb, TRBD1, cannot be confirmed without DNA. The germline CDR1 and CDR2 sequences are MNHEY and SVGAGI. This CDR3 is 17 amino acids long. Here the CDR3 reads CASSYFGTGPYQETQYF.

The chain employs TRBV3-1 and TRBJ2-1; TCRdb proposes TRBD2, but this gene call is untestable without DNA. Germline V gene data show CDR1 as LGHDT and CDR2 as YNNKEL (reference sequence). This CDR3 spans 12 amino acids. CDR3 in amino acids: CASGPPYNEQFF.

The rearrangement joins TRBV30 to TRBJ2-1; the TCRdb call, TRBD2, lacks DNA for checking. Germline CDR1 reads GTSNPN; CDR2 reads SVGIG (reference sequence). The CDR3 sequence is 13 residues long. The CDR3: CAWSVQTSGEQFF.

The chain joins TRBV9 to TRBJ2-1; absent DNA, TCRdb's TRBD2 call cannot be checked. Looked up from germline, CDR1 is SGDLS and CDR2 is YYNGEE. The CDR3 is 17 amino acids. CDR3 region: CASSVGRLAGGPNEQFF.

The rearrangement links TRBV7-2 to TRBJ2-5; TCRdb lists TRBD1, though no DNA is available to test this call. Germline V gives CDR1 SGHTA, CDR2 FQGNSA. CDR3 length: 15 amino acids. CDR3: CASSPDRGRGETQYF.

This rearrangement joins TRBV27 to TRBJ1-1; the TRBD1 assignment by TCRdb is unverifiable without DNA. This CDR3 comprises 11 residues. Germline-derived CDR1 and CDR2 are MNHEY and SMNVEV (reference sequence). The CDR3 loop reads CASSLGGAAFF.

The gene calls are TRBV5-1 and TRBJ2-2. Germline loops: CDR1 SGHRS, CDR2 YFSETQ. CDR3 size: 12 residues. CDR3 region: CASRLVSGELFF.

V gene TRBV5-1 combines with J gene TRBJ2-1. Germline-derived CDR1 and CDR2 are SGHRS and YFSETQ. This CDR3 contains 12 residues. CDR3 residues: CASSLGGAEQFF.

The V and J genes are TRBV5-6 and TRBJ2-7; the D call from TCRdb, TRBD2, cannot be confirmed without DNA. CDR1 and CDR2 (germline): SGHDT, YYEEEE. The CDR3 has 15 residues. The CDR3 reads CASSWGLAGSYEQYF.

The chain combines TRBV20-1 with TRBJ2-3; the TCRdb D gene call, TRBD2, has no DNA to confirm it. The CDR3 has 15 amino acids. Germline V gene data show CDR1 as DFQATT and CDR2 as SNEGSKA (reference sequence). CDR3 sequence reads: CSADGARGGTDTQYF.

J is TRBJ2-3 and V is TRBV20-1; the D gene TCRdb calls, TRBD1, cannot be checked with no DNA. Germline CDR1 is DFQATT and CDR2 is SNEGSKA (reference sequence). The length of the CDR3 is 13 residues. The CDR3 sequence: CSAPTGGTDTQYF.

The chain has TRBV11-2 and TRBJ2-7; TCRdb designates TRBD1, a call that cannot be tested without DNA. This CDR3 has 16 amino acids. CDR1 SGHAT and CDR2 FQNNGV come from the germline V gene. This CDR3 is CASSLLPGLHSYEQYF.

The chain has TRBV12-3 or TRBV12-4 and TRBJ2-1; TCRdb gives TRBD1 as the D gene, but with no DNA this cannot be confirmed. This CDR3 has 13 amino acids. CDR3 sequence: CASSLGQGNEQFF.

This chain uses TRBV6-6 with TRBJ1-1. There are 13 residues in the CDR3. The germline V gene has CDR1 MNHNY and CDR2 SVGAGI (reference sequence). CDR3 sequence reads: CASNPSGGTEAFF.